The rows below give T cell receptor beta chains drawn from one sample of a study of blood T cell repertoires in COVID-19. Profiling relied on immunoSEQ multiplex PCR, and the TCRdb table lists in-frame clones only, not all of them. In the table there are around 260,000 clones, approximately 88% of which are singletons. Sequencing was carried out using peripheral blood. The origin of the receptors is a woman aged 70-85 years with COVID-19, enrolled during active disease. Each CDR3 is given with its conserved first and last residue. D genes are given only for firm matches. Clone size is shown for a subset of rows, as once, few, many or a class of expanded clone.

cdr3_nt,cdr3_aa,j_call,d_call,clone_size,v_call
TGTGCCAGCAGTGAAGCGTTAAAGACCCAGTACTTC,CASSEALKTQYF,TRBJ2-5,-,-,TRBV6-1
TGTGCCAGCAGCTTGGCTCGGTCAGGGGCCAATCAGCCCCAGCATTTT,CASSLARSGANQPQHF,TRBJ1-5,-,-,TRBV5-6
TGTGCCAGCAGCCTAAGAACACCCGCGGGACAGGGAGTTTGGGTCGAGCAGTACTTC,CASSLRTPAGQGVWVEQYF,TRBJ2-7,TRBD1,-,TRBV7-8
TGTGCCAGCAGCGGGCCAGGGCCACTCTTAAATATCCAGTACTTC,CASSGPGPLLNIQYF,TRBJ2-5,-,-,TRBV6-2/TRBV6-3
TGTGCCTGGTTGTTTCGAGGCGGTCGTACTGAAGCTTTCTTT,CAWLFRGGRTEAFF,TRBJ1-1,-,-,TRBV30
TGTGCCAGCAGCTTAAGTGGGTCTAGGAACTCACCCCTCCACTTT,CASSLSGSRNSPLHF,TRBJ1-6,-,-,TRBV7-3
TGTGCCAGCAGAAATTCGCATTCGGGTGAAGCTTTCTTT,CASRNSHSGEAFF,TRBJ1-1,-,-,TRBV12-3/TRBV12-4
TGTGCCACCAGTGATACGTTAGATACCGAGCAGTACTTC,CATSDTLDTEQYF,TRBJ2-7,-,-,TRBV24-1
TGCGCCAGCAGCCCAGGACCAGACAGATTCGGTGAGCAGTTCTTC,CASSPGPDRFGEQFF,TRBJ2-1,-,-,TRBV5-1
TGTGCCAGCAGGAAAAAACAGGGGGCCTTGGCGTACGAGCAGTACTTC,CASRKKQGALAYEQYF,TRBJ2-7,TRBD1,-,TRBV2
TGTGCCAGCAGCCAAGATCCCCTAGCTCCCGGGGAGCAGTACTTC,CASSQDPLAPGEQYF,TRBJ2-7,-,-,TRBV3-1/TRBV3-2
TGTGCCAGCAGTCCAACAGGGGGGAATGAAAAACTGTTTTTT,CASSPTGGNEKLFF,TRBJ1-4,TRBD1,-,TRBV28
TGTGCCAGCAGTGGATCGGTCATGAACACTGAAGCTTTCTTT,CASSGSVMNTEAFF,TRBJ1-1,-,-,TRBV2
TGTGCCACCAGCAGGGGGCAGGGTTCGGAAGAAAAACTGTTTTTT,CATSRGQGSEEKLFF,TRBJ1-4,-,-,TRBV15
TGTGCCAGCAGCTCCGGACAGGGACCGGAGACCCAGTACTTC,CASSSGQGPETQYF,TRBJ2-5,TRBD1,-,TRBV5-5
TGTGCCAGCAGCTCGTACGGCTACGAGCAGTACTTC,CASSSYGYEQYF,TRBJ2-7,-,-,TRBV28
TGTGCCTGGAGTGACTGGACAGGGAAGGATCGGTCCGAGCAGTACTTC,CAWSDWTGKDRSEQYF,TRBJ2-7,TRBD1,-,TRBV30
TGTGCCAGTAGTACTCGGGACAGACCCGGGACCCAGTACTTC,CASSTRDRPGTQYF,TRBJ2-5,TRBD1,-,TRBV19
TGTGCCAGCAGCCGAGGCGGAGAAGCTTTCTTT,CASSRGGEAFF,TRBJ1-1,-,once,TRBV5-6
TGTGCCACCAGCAGAGATCTGGCGGACAATGAGCAGTTCTTC,CATSRDLADNEQFF,TRBJ2-1,-,-,TRBV15
TGTGCCAGCACTAATCAGGGTGGCTACACCTTC,CASTNQGGYTF,TRBJ1-2,-,-,TRBV6-6
TGTGCCACCAGCGAGGGATCGAACACTGAAGCTTTCTTT,CATSEGSNTEAFF,TRBJ1-1,-,-,TRBV24-1
TGTGCCAGCAGCCCATGGGACACCCCGAACACTGAAGCTTTCTTT,CASSPWDTPNTEAFF,TRBJ1-1,-,-,TRBV7-9
TGTGCCAGCAGCTTTAATCAGGCCACTGAAGCTTTCTTT,CASSFNQATEAFF,TRBJ1-1,-,-,TRBV7-9
TGTGCCAGCAGCCCAGACAGGGCCGGGCAGCCCCAGCATTTT,CASSPDRAGQPQHF,TRBJ1-5,TRBD1,-,TRBV2
TGCGCCAGCAGCCCCGGGACTAGCGTACACGATACGCAGTATTTT,CASSPGTSVHDTQYF,TRBJ2-3,TRBD2,few,TRBV4-1
TGTGCCAGCAGTTACGCGCGGGAGCGCACAGATACGCAGTATTTT,CASSYARERTDTQYF,TRBJ2-3,TRBD2,-,TRBV6-5
TGTGCCAGCAGCTCATGGAGCTCTGGAAACACCATATATTTT,CASSSWSSGNTIYF,TRBJ1-3,-,-,TRBV7-2
TGTGCCAGCAGTCCAGCGGGGGCGCTGGGCGCAGATACGCAGTATTTT,CASSPAGALGADTQYF,TRBJ2-3,TRBD2,-,TRBV28
TGTGCCAGCAGCTTAGATTGGGAGACAATGAACACCGGGGAGCTGTTTTTT,CASSLDWETMNTGELFF,TRBJ2-2,-,-,TRBV11-3
TGTGCCAGCAGTTACGACAGAGATCTCTACGAGCAGTACTTC,CASSYDRDLYEQYF,TRBJ2-7,-,-,TRBV6-5
TGCGCCAGCAGCTTGCGGGTTTCCTATGGCTACACCTTC,CASSLRVSYGYTF,TRBJ1-2,-,-,TRBV5-1
TGTGCCAGCAGCTTCAATAGCGGGAGTCCTGAGCAGTTCTTC,CASSFNSGSPEQFF,TRBJ2-1,TRBD2,-,TRBV7-9
TGTGCCAGCAGCTGGGACTCCATCTCCTACAATGAGCAGTTCTTC,CASSWDSISYNEQFF,TRBJ2-1,-,-,TRBV7-2
TGTGCCAGCAGTGACTGGACAGGGGGCGAAGACGAGCAGTACTTC,CASSDWTGGEDEQYF,TRBJ2-7,TRBD1,-,TRBV28
TGTGCCAGCAGCTTAGATAGCGGTAACTCCTACAATGAGCAGTTCTTC,CASSLDSGNSYNEQFF,TRBJ2-1,-,-,TRBV11-3
TGTGCCAGCAGCCAAGTGACAGGGGGGCCCCAGCATTTT,CASSQVTGGPQHF,TRBJ1-5,TRBD1,-,TRBV4-2
TGTGCCAGCAGCCACCCGGAGTTATTCTATGGCTACACCTTC,CASSHPELFYGYTF,TRBJ1-2,-,-,TRBV6-6
TGTGCCAGCAGCCAAGAATTTCAGGGTTTTGCGGAAAAACTGTTTTTT,CASSQEFQGFAEKLFF,TRBJ1-4,-,-,TRBV3-1/TRBV3-2
TGTGCCAGCAGCCGGGACCGAAGGGGGATGAACACTGAAGCTTTCTTT,CASSRDRRGMNTEAFF,TRBJ1-1,-,-,TRBV7-3
TGTGCCAGCAGTCAAAATCAGGGTGAAAAACTGTTTTTT,CASSQNQGEKLFF,TRBJ1-4,-,-,TRBV12-3/TRBV12-4
TGTGCCAGCAGCCAAGGGGCGTACGAGCAGTACTTC,CASSQGAYEQYF,TRBJ2-7,-,-,TRBV3-1/TRBV3-2
TGTGCCTGGAGTGTACCTACGGGGGGAGAGGGCACCGGGGAGCTGTTTTTT,CAWSVPTGGEGTGELFF,TRBJ2-2,TRBD2,-,TRBV30
TGTGCCAGCAGTTTAGGGGACAGGGGGCTCTCCTACGAGCAGTACTTC,CASSLGDRGLSYEQYF,TRBJ2-7,TRBD1,-,TRBV28
TGTGCCAGCAGTTACAGGGGGCGGAATGAAAAACTGTTTTTT,CASSYRGRNEKLFF,TRBJ1-4,TRBD1,-,TRBV6-5
TGTGCCAGCTCCTCGGGGGAAGCCTTCTACGAGCAGTACTTC,CASSSGEAFYEQYF,TRBJ2-7,-,once,TRBV18
TGTGCCAGCAGCGTAGGACAGGTCGGGCAGCCCCAGCATTTT,CASSVGQVGQPQHF,TRBJ1-5,TRBD1,-,TRBV3-1/TRBV3-2
TGTGCCATCAGTGGGGGACAGGGGAGCACTGAAGCTTTCTTT,CAISGGQGSTEAFF,TRBJ1-1,TRBD1,-,TRBV10-3
TGTGCCAGCAGCCCTGGGACTAGCGGGTTCAATGAGCAGTTCTTC,CASSPGTSGFNEQFF,TRBJ2-1,TRBD2,-,TRBV4-2
TGTGCCAGCCTACCACTCGCGGGACAGGGGATGTACGAGCAGTACTTC,CASLPLAGQGMYEQYF,TRBJ2-7,TRBD1,once,TRBV19